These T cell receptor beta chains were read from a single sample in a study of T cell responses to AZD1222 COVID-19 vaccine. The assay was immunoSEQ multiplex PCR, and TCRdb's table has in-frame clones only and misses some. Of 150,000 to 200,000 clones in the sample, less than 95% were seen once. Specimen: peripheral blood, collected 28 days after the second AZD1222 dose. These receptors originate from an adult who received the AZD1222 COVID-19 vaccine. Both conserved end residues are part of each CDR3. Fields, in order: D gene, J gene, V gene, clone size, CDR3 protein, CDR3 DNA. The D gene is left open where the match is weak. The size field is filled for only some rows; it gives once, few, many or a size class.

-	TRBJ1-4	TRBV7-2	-	CASSRNRATNEKLFF	TGTGCCAGCAGCAGAAACAGGGCAACTAATGAAAAACTGTTTTTT
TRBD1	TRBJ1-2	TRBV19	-	CASSFGQGANYGYTF	TGTGCCAGTAGTTTCGGACAGGGTGCTAACTATGGCTACACCTTC
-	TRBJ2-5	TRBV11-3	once	CASSLSGQQETQYF	TGTGCCAGCAGCTTATCAGGACAGCAAGAGACCCAGTACTTC
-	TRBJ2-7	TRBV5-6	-	CASLGRSSYEQYF	TGTGCCAGCCTCGGCAGGTCCTCCTACGAGCAGTACTTC
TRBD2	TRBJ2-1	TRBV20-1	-	CSASGSERTSGFNEQFF	TGCAGTGCTAGTGGGTCAGAAAGGACTAGCGGATTCAATGAGCAGTTCTTC
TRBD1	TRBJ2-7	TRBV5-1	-	CASSIDGQGPRSYEQYF	TGCGCCAGCAGCATCGATGGACAGGGCCCCAGGTCCTACGAGCAGTACTTC
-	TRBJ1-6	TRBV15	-	CATSRIQGLGLNSPLHF	TGTGCCACCAGCAGGATACAGGGATTGGGCCTCAATTCACCCCTCCACTTT
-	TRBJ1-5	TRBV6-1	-	CASSEQPGQPQHF	TGTGCCAGCAGTGAGCAACCAGGACAGCCCCAGCATTTT
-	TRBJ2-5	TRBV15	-	CATSRDGGLGAQYF	TGTGCCACCAGCAGAGATGGCGGCCTGGGCGCCCAGTACTTC
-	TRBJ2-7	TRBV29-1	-	CSAGRSSYEQYF	TGCAGCGCGGGACGGAGCTCCTACGAGCAGTACTTC